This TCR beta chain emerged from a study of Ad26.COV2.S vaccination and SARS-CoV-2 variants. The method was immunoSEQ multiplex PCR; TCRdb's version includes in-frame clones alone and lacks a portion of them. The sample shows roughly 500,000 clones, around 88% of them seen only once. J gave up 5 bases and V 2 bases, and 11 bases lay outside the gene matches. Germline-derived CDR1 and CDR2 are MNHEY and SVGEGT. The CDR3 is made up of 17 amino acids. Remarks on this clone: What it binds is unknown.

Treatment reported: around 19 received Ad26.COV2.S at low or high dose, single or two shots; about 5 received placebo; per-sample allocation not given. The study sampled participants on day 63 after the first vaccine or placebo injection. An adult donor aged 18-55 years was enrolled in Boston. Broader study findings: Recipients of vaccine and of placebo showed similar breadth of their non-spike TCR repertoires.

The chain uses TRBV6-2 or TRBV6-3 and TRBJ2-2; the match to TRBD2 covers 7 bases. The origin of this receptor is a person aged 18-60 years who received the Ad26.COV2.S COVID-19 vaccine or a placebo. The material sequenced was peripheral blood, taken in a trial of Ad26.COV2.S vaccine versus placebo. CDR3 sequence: CASSYTLSSGFTGELFF. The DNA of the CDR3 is TGTGCCAGCAGTTACACATTGTCTAGCGGTTTTACCGGGGAGCTGTTTTTT.